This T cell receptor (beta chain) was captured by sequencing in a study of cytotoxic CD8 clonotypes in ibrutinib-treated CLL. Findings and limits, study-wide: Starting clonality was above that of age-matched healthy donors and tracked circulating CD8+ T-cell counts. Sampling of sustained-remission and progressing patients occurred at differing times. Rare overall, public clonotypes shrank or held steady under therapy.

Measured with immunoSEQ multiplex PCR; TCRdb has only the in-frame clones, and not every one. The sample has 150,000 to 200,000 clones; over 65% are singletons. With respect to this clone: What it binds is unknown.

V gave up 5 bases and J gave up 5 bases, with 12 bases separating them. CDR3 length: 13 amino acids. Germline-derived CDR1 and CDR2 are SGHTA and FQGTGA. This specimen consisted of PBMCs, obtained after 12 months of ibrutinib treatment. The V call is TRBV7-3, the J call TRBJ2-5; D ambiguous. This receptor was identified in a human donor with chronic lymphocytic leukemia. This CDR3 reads CASSRAPQETQYF. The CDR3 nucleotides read TGTGCCAGCAGCCGGGCCCCCCAGGAGACCCAGTACTTC.